Reported below is one T cell receptor (beta chain). The antigen is undetermined. TCRdb's table, derived via immunoSEQ multiplex PCR, lists solely in-frame clones and lacks some. The profile shows roughly 2.1 million clones, 90% to 95% of them singletons. The CDR3 is 15 residues long. Per the germline V gene, CDR1 is MGHRA and CDR2 is YSYEKL. Trimming at V came to 0 bases and at J to 6 bases, leaving 6 bases not matched to a gene. As defined, naive CD8 cells were CD45RO-negative and positively selected for CCR7, with terminally differentiated effector memory CD45RA+ cells excluded. The data are from a study of shared clonotypes between healthy human individuals. General study findings and limits: Larger richness was generally estimated for naive than memory subsets.

The specimen sequenced was naive CD8+ T cells from PBMCs. This sequence originates from a man between 18 and 29 years old in good health. Some clones in this sample may be carry-over from other donors' samples. This chain connects TRBV4-1 to TRBJ2-3, with 7 nucleotides matching TRBD2. The CDR3 sequence is CASSQDIGEGDTQYF. The CDR3 coding sequence is TGCGCCAGCAGCCAAGATATAGGGGAGGGGGATACGCAGTATTTT.